This T cell receptor beta chain is drawn from a study of T-cell memory formation after mild COVID-19. Study-level information: Clusters of TCRs were largely donor specific. Study-wide results and limits: Whether second-wave clones peaking at day 37 were SARS-CoV-2 specific went unconfirmed.

A word on this clonotype: No antigen is known for it.

Losses at the gene ends were 0 bases for V and 8 bases for J; bases not matched to a gene: 6. Germline CDR1 SGDLS, CDR2 YYNGEE. This CDR3 is 15 amino acids long. TCRdb reprocessed the 5' RACE reads with MiXCR, giving one entry per CDR3 protein. Of around 250,000 distinct CDR3 sequences listed, around 10% are singletons. The rearrangement uses TRBV9 and TRBJ2-1, with 9 positions matching TRBD1. The sequencing sample was made of PBMCs or a T cell subset sorted from them (not recorded which). The sequence was obtained from a young man who had mild COVID-19 (a few samples of this study predate the infection). Cell type and time point are not known. This chain's CDR3 is CASSVERTGVHEQFF. CDR3 coding DNA: TGTGCCAGCAGCGTAGAGCGGACAGGGGTCCATGAGCAGTTCTTC. Complete variable domain (other parts from reference TRBV9 and TRBJ2-1): DSGVTQTPKHLITATGQRVTLRCSPRSGDLSVYWYQQSLDQGLQFLIQYYNGEERAKGNILERFSAQQFPDLHSELNLSSLELGDSALYFCASSVERTGVHEQFFGPGTRLTVL.